Following are 5 T cell receptor beta chains from one sample sequenced in a study of blood T cell repertoires in COVID-19. Produced via immunoSEQ multiplex PCR; TCRdb's table is partial and in-frame only. The sample contains around 230,000 clones, 75% to 85% of which appear only once. Material: PBMCs or T cells enriched from blood (not recorded which). The receptors were sampled from a man in his forties who had recovered from COVID-19.

The CDR3 loop is CASSNILAQPQHF. CDR3 DNA: TGCGCCAGCAGTAATATACTTGCTCAGCCCCAGCATTTT. This chain connects TRBV10-2 to TRBJ1-5; D call uncertain. The CDR3 consists of 13 residues. V shed 5 bases and J shed 6 bases, with 11 bases lying between them. Germline V gene sequence: CDR1 WSHSY, CDR2 SAAADI.

This chain joins TRBV29-1 and TRBJ1-1; weak D call: TRBD1 (6 bases). Deletions cut 8 bases from V and 0 bases from J, with 13 bases between. Per the germline V gene, CDR1 is SQVTM and CDR2 is ANQGSEA. CDR3 length: 13 residues. CDR3 residues: CSSSGAMNTEAFF. As DNA, the CDR3 is TGCAGCTCTTCAGGGGCCATGAACACTGAAGCTTTCTTT.

V and J are TRBV4-1 and TRBJ1-6, with 11 bases aligning to TRBD1. The CDR3 has 15 residues. The germline V gene encodes CDR1 MGHRA and CDR2 YSYEKL. V gave up 3 bases and J gave up 8 bases; unmatched junction bases: 3. Written as DNA, the CDR3 is TGCGCCAGCAGCCAGGGGACAGGGGGATATTCACCCCTCCACTTT. This encodes CASSQGTGGYSPLHF.

This chain links TRBV7-2 with TRBJ2-7, with TRBD1 matching 7 bases. Germline trimming cut 5 bases from V and 4 bases from J; bases unmatched to any gene: 11. The CDR3 sequence is 15 residues long. Germline loops: CDR1 SGHTA, CDR2 FQGNSA. CDR3 bases: TGTGCCAGCAGCAGACGACAGGGCGGTGGATACGAGCAGTACTTC. It yields the protein CASSRRQGGGYEQYF.

The chain is built from TRBV6-6 and TRBJ1-4, with D perhaps TRBD1 (5 bases). This CDR3 region has 15 residues. With 0 bases removed from V and 8 bases from J, the gap between germline ends came to 13 bases. Per germline, CDR1 MNHNY and CDR2 SVGAGI (reference sequence). CDR3 region: CASSYSGVEPEKLFF. In DNA form, the CDR3 reads TGTGCCAGCAGTTACTCAGGGGTCGAACCGGAAAAACTGTTTTTT.